The 3 T cell receptor beta chains below come from one sample, sequenced in a study of CD8 T cells in ankylosing spondylitis (dated by TCRdb to 2015 to 2018). The method behind the library was 5' RACE. The sequencer was an Illumina HiSeq 2500. TCRdb trimmed the raw reads at Q25, called clones with MiXCR and kept productive beta chains. Rows are combined by CDR3 protein, so each entry shows the most common genes and DNA. The sample table contains 200,000 to 250,000 distinct CDR3 sequences; only one count was recorded for about 10% of them. 21% of the sample is taken by the ten largest. Sequencing input: blood, either unsorted or a sorted T cell fraction (not recorded which). These receptor sequences come from a male donor with ankylosing spondylitis or in good health (not recorded which).

Only a few counts were recorded for this clonotype. The chain uses TRBV29-1 and TRBJ2-5; D is ambiguous. Germline V gene sequence: CDR1 SQVTM, CDR2 ANQGSEA. The V end lost 1 base, the J end lost 1 base, and 22 bases lay between the germline ends. There are 18 residues in the CDR3. As DNA, the CDR3 is TGCAGCGTTGAAGGGCAGGACGAGGTTCGAGTTAGCCAAGAGACCCAGTACTTC. Translation: CSVEGQDEVRVSQETQYF.

This clonotype was observed a handful of times. The chain employs TRBV20-1 and TRBJ2-1; 11 bases are shared with TRBD2. Germline V gene sequence: CDR1 DFQATT, CDR2 SNEGSKA (reference sequence). The CDR3 consists of 13 residues. CDR3 loop: CSLTSGGHNEQFF. The CDR3 DNA reads as TGCAGCCTAACTAGCGGGGGTCACAATGAGCAGTTCTTC.

This chain connects TRBV6-2 or TRBV6-3 to TRBJ2-3; maybe TRBD1 (5 bases). This CDR3 has 15 amino acids. CDR1 is MNHEY and CDR2 is SVGEGT in the germline V gene. V lost 0 bases, J lost 6 bases, and 13 bases lay in between. DNA of the CDR3: TGTGCCAGCAGTTACTCGTGGGGCCCTCTGGATACGCAGTATTTT. This translates into CASSYSWGPLDTQYF.